The 27 T cell receptor beta chains presented below share a single source sample, sequenced in a study of long-term antiretroviral therapy in people with HIV. Running of the v3.0 immunoSEQ assay took place at survey level. Some clones are missing from TCRdb's copy, which holds only in-frame ones; the method was immunoSEQ multiplex PCR. The repertoire holds about 20,000 clones, with around three quarters as singletons. The source was unsorted PBMCs, collected 2.9 years after starting antiretroviral therapy. Source of these receptors: a woman under 40 with HIV.

The CDR3 sequence is CASSLHGNEAFF. CDR3 nucleotide sequence: TGTGCCAGCAGTCTCCATGGGAATGAAGCTTTCTTT. The gene calls are TRBV6-5 and TRBJ1-1; D remains unclear. Trimming removed 5 bases at V and 7 bases at J, with 11 bases between. The germline CDR1 and CDR2 sequences are MNHEY and SVGAGI. The CDR3 is made up of 12 amino acids.

This CDR3 is CASSPGQNTDTQYF. The CDR3 coding sequence is TGTGCCAGCAGCCCCGGACAGAACACAGATACGCAGTATTTT. This rearrangement joins TRBV10-3 to TRBJ2-3; the D gene is possibly TRBD1 (6 bases). Germline CDR1 ENHRY, CDR2 SYGVKD. This CDR3 comprises 14 residues. The V gene lost 10 bases and the J gene lost 2 bases, with 16 bases spanning the gap.

The chain has TRBV5-1 and TRBJ1-5; D might be TRBD1 (5 bases). V dropped 4 bases and J dropped 6 bases, with 32 bases sitting between them. Per the germline V gene, CDR1 is SGHRS and CDR2 is YFSETQ. The CDR3 consists of 20 residues. The CDR3 here is CASSPYSIGIFRGMGQPQHF. In nucleotides, the CDR3 is TGCGCCAGCAGCCCGTATTCCATTGGGATTTTTCGGGGGATGGGTCAGCCCCAGCATTTT.

This clone appeared once. J is TRBJ1-2 and V is TRBV2; TRBD1 is a possible D gene (6 bases). CDR1 SNHLY and CDR2 FYNNEI come from the germline V gene. The CDR3 sequence is 14 residues long. Trimming pared 10 bases from V and 6 bases from J, leaving 21 bases between. The CDR3 sequence is CATQDRSHGDGYTF. CDR3 coding DNA: TGTGCCACCCAAGACAGGTCGCACGGTGATGGCTACACCTTC.

This chain links TRBV4-2 with TRBJ1-3; D gene ambiguous. The germline gives CDR1 LGHNA, CDR2 YNFKEQ. The CDR3 contains 16 residues. Trimming took off 0 bases at V and 0 bases at J, with 9 bases between the two ends. The CDR3 coding sequence is TGTGCCAGCAGCCAAGAGATAGGCAGCTCTGGAAACACCATATATTTT. Amino acid sequence: CASSQEIGSSGNTIYF.

The chain recombines TRBV2 with TRBJ2-2; D not resolved. Trimming cost V 6 bases and J 0 bases, with 14 bases left between them. Germline values: CDR1 SNHLY, CDR2 FYNNEI. The CDR3 has 16 amino acids. The CDR3 reads CASRGRRAPNTGELFF. The CDR3 bases are TGTGCCAGCAGAGGCAGAAGGGCCCCGAACACCGGGGAGCTGTTTTTT.

This sequence joins TRBV4-1 and TRBJ1-6; D remains unclear. The V end was cut by 3 bases, the J end by 3 bases, with 12 bases between. The CDR3 sequence is 16 residues long. CDR1 MGHRA and CDR2 YSYEKL come from the germline V gene. The CDR3 DNA follows: TGCGCCAGCAGCCAGAATGACAACTTCTATAATTCACCCCTCCACTTT. This sequence encodes CASSQNDNFYNSPLHF.

This clone has only a few counts. The chain is built from TRBV21-1 and TRBJ1-5; the D call in the table, TRBD1, was not verified against the DNA. TRBV21-1 is marked as a pseudogene. The CDR3 is 19 amino acids. CDR3: CASSNLPGQGLYSNQPQHF. The CDR3 DNA sequence: TGTGCCAGCAGCAACTTACCGGGACAGGGCCTCTATAGCAATCAGCCCCAGCATTTT.

In this sample, this clone turned up a few times. The chain's CDR3 is CASSASSGGRETQYF. In DNA, the CDR3 is TGTGCCAGCAGCGCTTCTAGCGGGGGGAGGGAGACCCAGTACTTC. The V gene is TRBV9, the J gene TRBJ2-5, with 11 bases matching TRBD2. J was trimmed by 5 bases and V by 3 bases; bases with no gene match: 6. The CDR3 is 15 residues long. Germline CDR1 and CDR2: SGDLS and YYNGEE.

J is TRBJ1-2 and V is TRBV9; 7 bases map to TRBD1. CDR1 is SGDLS, CDR2 YYNGEE, per germline. The length of the CDR3 is 17 residues. Trimming cost V 2 bases and J 6 bases; bases outside gene matches: 16. CDR3 DNA: TGTGCCAGCAGCGTCACAGGGGCCTCCTTAGGGGGGCATGGCTACACCTTC. Translation: CASSVTGASLGGHGYTF.

The rearrangement links TRBV9 to TRBJ2-3; D is uncertain. The CDR3 consists of 13 residues. V gave up 0 bases and J gave up 4 bases, with 6 bases separating them. CDR1 SGDLS and CDR2 YYNGEE come from the germline V gene. The chain's CDR3 is CASSVATPDTQYF. The CDR3 bases are TGTGCCAGCAGCGTAGCTACCCCAGATACGCAGTATTTT.

The J gene is TRBJ1-1, the V gene TRBV11-2; TRBD1 might be the D (6 bases). Per germline, CDR1 SGHAT and CDR2 FQNNGV. This CDR3 comprises 15 residues. Trimming removed 7 bases from V and 4 bases from J, with 19 bases in between. DNA of the CDR3: TGTGCCAGCAATTCCGTCTCGAGAGGGGGCACTGAAGCTTTCTTT. Translated, it gives CASNSVSRGGTEAFF.

This chain links TRBV19 with TRBJ1-5; D remains ambiguous. V dropped 0 bases and J dropped 6 bases, with 12 bases sitting between them. CDR1 and CDR2 (germline): LNHDA, SQIVND (reference sequence). The CDR3 length is 15 residues. The CDR3 region has the DNA TGTGCCAGTAGTATAGAGTCTCTTGGGTTTCAGCCCCAGCATTTT. The encoded protein is CASSIESLGFQPQHF.

This rearrangement joins TRBV9 to TRBJ1-4; no reliable D call. Germline assignment: CDR1 SGDLS and CDR2 YYNGEE. This CDR3 contains 15 residues. V shed 3 bases and J shed 8 bases, with 17 bases lying between them. The CDR3 protein is CASSAPASGVEKLFF. In DNA, the CDR3 is TGTGCCAGCAGCGCTCCGGCAAGCGGGGTCGAAAAACTGTTTTTT.

This rearrangement joins TRBV21-1 to TRBJ2-2. TRBV21-1 represents a pseudogene. This CDR3 comprises 16 residues. CDR3 DNA: TGTGCCAGCAGCAACTTAAGGATCGCGAACACCGGGGAGCTGTTTTTT. It specifies CASSNLRIANTGELFF.

The chain is built from TRBV2 and TRBJ2-2, with D maybe TRBD2 (5 bases). V lost 8 bases and J lost 0, with 10 bases in between. The CDR3 has 14 amino acids. Germline loops: CDR1 SNHLY, CDR2 FYNNEI. The CDR3 region is CASVRGTNTGELFF. The DNA for the CDR3 is TGTGCCAGCGTGAGAGGGACGAACACCGGGGAGCTGTTTTTT.

The J gene is TRBJ1-4, the V gene TRBV4-1; weak D call: TRBD1 (5 bases). The V gene lost 2 bases and the J gene lost 11 bases, with 21 bases spanning the gap. This CDR3 is built from 16 residues. Germline CDR1 and CDR2: MGHRA and YSYEKL. CDR3 residues: CASSQPSRTGRGKLFF. CDR3 DNA sequence: TGCGCCAGCAGCCAACCCTCTAGGACGGGTCGGGGCAAACTGTTTTTT.

This clone was counted once. The V and J genes are TRBV7-2 and TRBJ2-1; a weak D match, TRBD1 (5 bases). The V gene lost 5 bases and the J gene lost 15 bases, with 20 bases spanning the gap. The CDR3 sequence is 13 residues long. Per germline, CDR1 SGHTA and CDR2 FQGNSA. CDR3 in amino acids: CASSGRAGRVSFF. CDR3 DNA: TGTGCCAGCAGCGGGCGTGCAGGGCGCGTGTCGTTCTTC.

The chain has TRBV6-1 and TRBJ1-5, with D possibly being TRBD1 (6 bases). The germline V gene has CDR1 MNHNS and CDR2 SASEGT. Trimming left V 2 bases short and J 1 base short, with 15 bases between. The CDR3 extends over 17 amino acids. CDR3 sequence reads: CASSEWEVGGSNQPQHF. CDR3 coding DNA: TGTGCCAGCAGTGAATGGGAGGTGGGGGGCAGCAATCAGCCCCAGCATTTT.

The chain carries TRBV11-2 and TRBJ2-7, with D maybe TRBD1 (6 bases). The germline gives CDR1 SGHAT, CDR2 FQNNGV. This CDR3 has 14 amino acids. Trimming stripped 6 bases from V and 6 bases from J, with 18 bases between. The chain's CDR3 is CASSPIDRIAEQYF. The CDR3, as DNA: TGTGCCAGCAGTCCGATCGACAGGATTGCCGAGCAGTACTTC.

The chain employs TRBV6-4 and TRBJ2-3; the D is unclear. This CDR3 is 11 amino acids long. The V gene's germline CDR1 is MRHNA and CDR2 SNTAGT. The V and J ends lost 6 bases and 6 bases respectively, with 7 bases between them. CDR3 DNA sequence: TGTGCCAGCAGCCTGGGTGATACGCAGTATTTT. Its protein is CASSLGDTQYF.

This clone has a single count. J is TRBJ1-1 and V is TRBV14, with TRBD1 matching over 7 bases. This CDR3 has 14 residues. Germline V gene lookup returns CDR1 SGHDN and CDR2 FVKESK. With 3 bases clipped from V and 2 bases from J, the junction kept 3 bases outside the gene matches. The CDR3, as DNA: TGTGCCAGCAGCCACAGGGGGAGAAACACTGAAGCTTTCTTT. The encoded protein is CASSHRGRNTEAFF.

The rearrangement uses TRBV7-2 and TRBJ2-1; unclear D gene. The CDR3 is 17 residues long. V lost 5 bases to trimming and J lost 0 bases, with 17 bases between them. Germline CDR1 and CDR2: SGHTA and FQGNSA. CDR3 residues: CASSRLGKASSYNEQFF. The CDR3 DNA sequence: TGTGCCAGCAGCCGACTGGGAAAAGCGAGCTCCTACAATGAGCAGTTCTTC.

This sequence joins TRBV19 and TRBJ1-1; maybe TRBD1 (6 bases). V was clipped by 0 bases and J by 5 bases, with 16 bases between them. The CDR3 spans 16 residues. CDR1 is LNHDA and CDR2 is SQIVND in the germline V gene (reference sequence). The CDR3 DNA reads as TGTGCCAGTAGTATAGAAAAATTAGCCGACAGGACTGAAGCTTTCTTT. Residues: CASSIEKLADRTEAFF.

This clone was seen only once. V and J are TRBV9 and TRBJ2-1; D is possibly TRBD1 (5 bases). V dropped 7 bases and J dropped 2 bases, with 19 bases sitting between them. Germline V gene sequence: CDR1 SGDLS, CDR2 YYNGEE. The CDR3 sequence is 16 residues long. This CDR3 is CASPSTGLHTYNEQFF. CDR3 DNA sequence: TGTGCCAGCCCGTCTACAGGTCTTCATACCTACAATGAGCAGTTCTTC.

The chain has TRBV6-5 and TRBJ2-3, with TRBD1 matching over 11 bases. V was pared by 0 bases and J by 5 bases, with 1 base of the junction left unmatched. The CDR3 covers 15 residues. Germline loops: CDR1 MNHEY, CDR2 SVGAGI. The CDR3 spells CASSYSDRGQDTQYF. The DNA of the CDR3 is TGTGCCAGCAGTTACTCGGACAGGGGGCAAGATACGCAGTATTTT.

This chain joins TRBV19 and TRBJ1-1, with D maybe TRBD1 (5 bases). Germline lookup yields CDR1 LNHDA and CDR2 SQIVND (reference sequence). V lost 5 bases and J 1 base, leaving 11 bases between the germline ends. The CDR3 consists of 14 residues. The CDR3 DNA reads TGTGCCAGTAGTGGCAGGGTGCGGAACACTGAAGCTTTCTTT. Translation: CASSGRVRNTEAFF. The whole variable domain, filled in from reference TRBV19 and TRBJ1-1, reads DGGITQSPKYLFRKEGQNVTLSCEQNLNHDAMYWYRQDPGQGLRLIYYSQIVNDFQKGDIAEGYSVSREKKESFPLTVTSAQKNPTAFYLCASSGRVRNTEAFFGQGTRLTVV.